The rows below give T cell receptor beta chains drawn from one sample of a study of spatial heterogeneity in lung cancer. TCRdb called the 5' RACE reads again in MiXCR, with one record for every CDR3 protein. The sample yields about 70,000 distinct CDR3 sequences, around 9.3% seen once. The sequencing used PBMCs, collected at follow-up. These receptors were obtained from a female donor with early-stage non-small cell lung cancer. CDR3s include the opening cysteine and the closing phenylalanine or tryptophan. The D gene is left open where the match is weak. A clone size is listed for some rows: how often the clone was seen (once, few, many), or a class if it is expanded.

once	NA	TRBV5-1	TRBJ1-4	CASRVTGSEEEKLFF	TGCGCCAGCAGAGTTACAGGGTCAGAAGAGGAAAAACTGTTTTTT
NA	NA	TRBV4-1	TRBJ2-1	CASSQGVSSYNEQFF	TGCGCCAGCAGCCAAGGGGTAAGCTCCTACAATGAGCAGTTCTTC
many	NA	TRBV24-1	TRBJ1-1	CATSDGGRTEAFF	TGTGCCACCAGTGATGGGGGGCGCACTGAAGCTTTCTTT
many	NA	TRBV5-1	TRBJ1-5	CASSPDIYSNQPQHF	TGCGCCAGCAGCCCGGACATTTATAGCAATCAGCCCCAGCATTTT
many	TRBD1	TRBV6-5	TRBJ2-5	CASSYSNRGETQYF	TGTGCCAGCAGTTACTCAAACAGGGGGGAGACCCAGTACTTC
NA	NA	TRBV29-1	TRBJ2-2	CSVDLGANTGELFF	TGCAGCGTTGATCTGGGGGCGAACACCGGGGAGCTGTTTTTT
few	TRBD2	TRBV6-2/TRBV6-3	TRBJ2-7	CASSWPGTSGFSSYEQYF	TGTGCCAGCAGCTGGCCCGGGACTAGCGGCTTTAGCTCCTACGAGCAGTACTTC
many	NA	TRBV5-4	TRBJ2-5	CASSLGGPSRIKETQYF	TGTGCCAGCAGCTTAGGTGGGCCCAGCCGAATTAAAGAGACCCAGTACTTC
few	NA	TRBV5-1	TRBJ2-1	CASSLEGRTYNEQFF	TGCGCCAGCAGCTTGGAGGGGCGGACCTACAATGAGCAGTTCTTC
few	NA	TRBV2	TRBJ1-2	CASHVGLYGYTF	TGTGCCAGTCACGTGGGCCTCTATGGCTACACCTTC
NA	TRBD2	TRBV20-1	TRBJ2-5	CSAGTSGNQETQYF	TGCAGTGCTGGGACTAGCGGAAACCAAGAGACCCAGTACTTC
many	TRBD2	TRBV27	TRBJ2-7	CASSSSGTSGRRAYEQYF	TGTGCCAGCAGTTCCTCCGGGACTAGCGGGAGGCGAGCCTACGAGCAGTACTTC
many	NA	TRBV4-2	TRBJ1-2	CASSPGQAGDYGYTF	TGTGCCAGCAGCCCGGGGCAAGCCGGGGACTATGGCTACACCTTC
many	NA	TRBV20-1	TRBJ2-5	CSARDLGRLQETQYF	TGCAGTGCTAGAGATCTCGGGAGACTACAAGAGACCCAGTACTTC
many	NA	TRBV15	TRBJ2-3	CATSRESRVTDTQYF	TGTGCCACCAGCAGAGAAAGCAGGGTCACAGATACGCAGTATTTT
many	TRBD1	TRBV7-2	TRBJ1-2	CASSASSGAGGNDGYTF	TGTGCCAGCAGCGCCAGCTCGGGGGCAGGGGGCAACGATGGCTACACCTTC
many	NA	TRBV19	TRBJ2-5	CASSGGLTRETQYF	TGTGCCAGTAGTGGAGGACTAACGCGAGAGACCCAGTACTTC
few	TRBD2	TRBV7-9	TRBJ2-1	CASSVLAGDNEQFF	TGTGCCAGCAGCGTCCTAGCGGGAGACAATGAGCAGTTCTTC
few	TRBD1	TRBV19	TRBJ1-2	CASSIQTGGEYGYTF	TGTGCCAGTAGTATCCAAACAGGGGGCGAGTATGGCTACACCTTC
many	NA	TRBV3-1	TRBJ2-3	CASSQGGTSTDTQYF	TGTGCCAGCAGCCAAGGGGGCACCTCCACAGATACGCAGTATTTT
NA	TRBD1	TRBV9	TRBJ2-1	CASSPQGARDEQFF	TGTGCCAGCAGCCCACAGGGGGCAAGGGATGAGCAGTTCTTC
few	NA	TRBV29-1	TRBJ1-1	CSVTGGKTYTEAFF	TGCAGCGTTACTGGGGGCAAGACCTACACTGAAGCTTTCTTT
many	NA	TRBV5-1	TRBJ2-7	CASSPQGYEQYF	TGCGCCAGCAGCCCACAGGGCTACGAGCAGTACTTC
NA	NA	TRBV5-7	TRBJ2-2	CASSSYENTGELFF	TGTGCCAGCAGCTCCTACGAAAACACCGGGGAGCTGTTTTTT
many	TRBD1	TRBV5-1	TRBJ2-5	CASSFQGAEETQYF	TGCGCCAGCAGCTTCCAGGGGGCTGAGGAGACCCAGTACTTC
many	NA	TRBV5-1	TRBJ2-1	CASSLGTANEQFF	TGCGCCAGCAGCTTGGGGACTGCCAATGAGCAGTTCTTC
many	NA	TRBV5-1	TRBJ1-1	CASSRDTGTEAFF	TGCGCCAGCAGCCGGGACACTGGGACTGAAGCTTTCTTT
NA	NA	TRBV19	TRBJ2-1	CASSIVGGVGLPYNEQFF	TGTGCCAGTAGTATAGTTGGCGGGGTCGGCCTCCCCTACAATGAGCAGTTCTTC
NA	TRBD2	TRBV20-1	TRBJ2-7	CSARGLAGSSYEQYF	TGCAGTGCTAGAGGGCTAGCGGGCAGCTCCTACGAGCAGTACTTC
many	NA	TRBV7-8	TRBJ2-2	CASVGRSLNTGELFF	TGTGCCAGCGTCGGGCGGTCCCTTAACACCGGGGAGCTGTTTTTT
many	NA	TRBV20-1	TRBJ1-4	CSASITGSHKLFF	TGCAGTGCTAGCATAACAGGGTCGCATAAACTGTTTTTT
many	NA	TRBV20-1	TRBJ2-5	CSARDPQPETQYF	TGCAGTGCAAGGGACCCGCAGCCGGAGACCCAGTACTTC
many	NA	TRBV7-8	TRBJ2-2	CASSPSIRTEATGELFF	TGTGCCAGCAGCCCATCAATCCGGACGGAGGCCACCGGGGAGCTGTTTTTT
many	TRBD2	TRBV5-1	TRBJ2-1	CASSFDTSGVNEQFF	TGCGCCAGCAGCTTCGATACTAGCGGAGTGAATGAGCAGTTCTTC
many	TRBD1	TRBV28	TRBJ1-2	CASLQGTGGGYTF	TGTGCCAGCCTTCAAGGAACAGGGGGCGGCTACACCTTC
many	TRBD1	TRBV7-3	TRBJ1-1	CASSPTGGYTEAFF	TGTGCCAGCAGCCCTACAGGGGGCTATACTGAAGCTTTCTTT
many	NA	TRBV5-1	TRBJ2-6	CASSLAGANVLTF	TGCGCCAGCAGCTTAGCTGGGGCCAACGTCCTGACTTTC
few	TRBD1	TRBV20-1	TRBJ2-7	CSAPRDSYYEQYF	TGCAGTGCCCCCCGGGACAGTTACTACGAGCAGTACTTC
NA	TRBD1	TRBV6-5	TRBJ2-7	CASSDSGQGFHEQYF	TGTGCCAGCAGTGACTCAGGACAGGGGTTCCACGAGCAGTACTTC
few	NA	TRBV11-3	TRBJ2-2	CASSYRDPGELFF	TGTGCCAGCAGCTACAGGGATCCCGGGGAGCTGTTTTTT
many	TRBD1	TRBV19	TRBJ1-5	CASSITTGYNQPQHF	TGTGCCAGTAGTATTACGACAGGGTATAATCAGCCCCAGCATTTT
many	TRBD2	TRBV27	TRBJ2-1	CASSRLAGNNEQFF	TGTGCCAGCAGCCGACTAGCGGGGAACAATGAGCAGTTCTTC
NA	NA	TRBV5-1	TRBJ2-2	CASSLIPSGMDTGELFF	TGCGCCAGCAGCTTGATCCCATCTGGGATGGACACCGGGGAGCTGTTTTTT
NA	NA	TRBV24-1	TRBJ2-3	CATSDTRDTQYF	TGTGCCACCAGTGACACCCGGGATACGCAGTATTTT
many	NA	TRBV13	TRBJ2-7	CASSLGRWGEQYF	TGTGCCAGCAGCTTAGGCCGATGGGGCGAGCAGTACTTC
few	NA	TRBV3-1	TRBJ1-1	CASSRYPEGGMNTEAFF	TGTGCCAGCAGCCGATATCCGGAAGGCGGAATGAACACTGAAGCTTTCTTT
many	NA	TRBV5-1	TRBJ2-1	CASSWTGGNRVEQFF	TGCGCCAGCAGCTGGACCGGGGGAAACAGGGTCGAGCAGTTCTTC
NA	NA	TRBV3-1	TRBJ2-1	CASSQDGRDEQFF	TGTGCCAGCAGCCAAGATGGAAGGGATGAGCAGTTCTTC